A selection of T cell receptor beta chains follows, all from one sample in a study of T cells in Graves' hyperthyroidism and ophthalmopathy. MiXCR was run by TCRdb on the multiplex PCR reads, yielding one entry per CDR3 protein. Of 650,000 to 750,000 distinct CDR3 sequences in the sample, 11% to 15% are singletons; the top ten hold about 10%. Input material: blood. The source of these receptors is a woman between 18 and 30 years old with Graves' hyperthyroidism. Both conserved end residues are part of each CDR3. Fields, in order: D gene, clone size, V gene, J gene, CDR3 DNA, CDR3 protein. A D gene is named only where the DNA matches it firmly. Clone sizes are given selectively: once, few, many, or a class where the clone is expanded.

d_call: .
clone_size: few
v_call: TRBV29-1
j_call: TRBJ2-7
cdr3_nt: TGCAGCGTCAAGACTATCTACGAGCAGTACTTC
cdr3_aa: CSVKTIYEQYF

d_call: .
clone_size: many
v_call: TRBV30
j_call: TRBJ1-1
cdr3_nt: TGTGGAGGCGCCTGGGACACTGAAGCTTTCTTT
cdr3_aa: CGGAWDTEAFF

d_call: .
clone_size: .
v_call: TRBV12-5
j_call: TRBJ2-3
cdr3_nt: TGTGCTAGTGGTTTTTCCTCCATAGAACAGGCAAGCACAGATACGCAGTATTTT
cdr3_aa: CASGFSSIEQASTDTQYF

d_call: .
clone_size: few
v_call: TRBV6-8
j_call: TRBJ1-2
cdr3_nt: TGTGCCAGCAGTTTTACAGGTTACAATGGCTACACCTTC
cdr3_aa: CASSFTGYNGYTF

d_call: .
clone_size: .
v_call: TRBV28
j_call: TRBJ2-5
cdr3_nt: TGTGCCAGCAGTTTATCACCCTGGACTAGAGGGGGGACGGACCAACAAGAGACCCAGTACTTC
cdr3_aa: CASSLSPWTRGGTDQQETQYF

d_call: TRBD2
clone_size: few
v_call: TRBV9
j_call: TRBJ2-2
cdr3_nt: TGTGCCAGCAGCGTAGTAGCGGGGCCGAACACCGGGGAGCTGTTTTTT
cdr3_aa: CASSVVAGPNTGELFF

d_call: .
clone_size: many
v_call: TRBV4-1
j_call: TRBJ2-7
cdr3_nt: TGCGCCAGCAGCCAAGAGAGGAGTTCCTACGAGCAGTACTTC
cdr3_aa: CASSQERSSYEQYF

d_call: TRBD2
clone_size: few
v_call: TRBV5-8
j_call: TRBJ2-7
cdr3_nt: TGTGCCAGCAGCTCGGCCGGGACTAACTACGAGCAGTACTTC
cdr3_aa: CASSSAGTNYEQYF

d_call: .
clone_size: .
v_call: TRBV5-6
j_call: TRBJ2-1
cdr3_nt: TGTGCCAGCAGCTTGGTTTGGGGGAACCCTTACAATGAGCAGTTCTTC
cdr3_aa: CASSLVWGNPYNEQFF

d_call: .
clone_size: .
v_call: TRBV20-1
j_call: TRBJ1-2
cdr3_nt: TGCAGTGCTAGAGGGTTCTACTATGGCTACACCTTC
cdr3_aa: CSARGFYYGYTF

d_call: .
clone_size: many
v_call: TRBV11-2
j_call: TRBJ1-1
cdr3_nt: TGTGCCAGCAGAGTGGGTAGTGTGAACACTGAAGCTTTCTTT
cdr3_aa: CASRVGSVNTEAFF

d_call: .
clone_size: .
v_call: TRBV6-2/TRBV6-3
j_call: TRBJ2-7
cdr3_nt: TGTGCCAGCAGTTACGTCACCTACGAGCAGTACTTC
cdr3_aa: CASSYVTYEQYF

d_call: TRBD1
clone_size: .
v_call: TRBV29-1
j_call: TRBJ2-1
cdr3_nt: TGCAGCGGTGGGACAGGGGGCCCCAGTTACAATGAGCAGTTCTTC
cdr3_aa: CSGGTGGPSYNEQFF

d_call: .
clone_size: .
v_call: TRBV24-1
j_call: TRBJ2-5
cdr3_nt: TGTGCCACCAGTTGGGGCGGACAAGAGACCCAGTACTTC
cdr3_aa: CATSWGGQETQYF